Below, one T cell receptor (beta chain) is given with its context. The antigen is not known. These data come from a study of T cell responses to AZD1222 COVID-19 vaccine. Repertoires were generated with immunoSEQ multiplex PCR, while TCRdb's copy carries only in-frame clones and drops some. The repertoire has about 170,000 clones, 87% of them found once; the top ten carry approximately 0.97%. The CDR3 has 14 residues. The V end was cut by 0 bases, the J end by 7 bases, with 10 bases between. The V gene's germline CDR1 is SGHRS and CDR2 YFSETQ. Whole-study results and caveats: The number of AZD1222 recipients seropositive at baseline was only five or six. Once two AZD1222 doses were given, Spike-specific TCR breadth and depth went up. Of spike-specific TCRs, nearly half reportedly target regions left unmutated in variants.

This TCR was recovered from an adult who received the AZD1222 COVID-19 vaccine. The chain has TRBV5-1 and TRBJ1-4, with D unclear. This material consisted of peripheral blood, taken 28 days after the second AZD1222 dose. CDR3 protein: CASSLDRHSEKLFF. The CDR3 DNA sequence: TGCGCCAGCAGCTTGGATAGGCATTCTGAAAAACTGTTTTTT.